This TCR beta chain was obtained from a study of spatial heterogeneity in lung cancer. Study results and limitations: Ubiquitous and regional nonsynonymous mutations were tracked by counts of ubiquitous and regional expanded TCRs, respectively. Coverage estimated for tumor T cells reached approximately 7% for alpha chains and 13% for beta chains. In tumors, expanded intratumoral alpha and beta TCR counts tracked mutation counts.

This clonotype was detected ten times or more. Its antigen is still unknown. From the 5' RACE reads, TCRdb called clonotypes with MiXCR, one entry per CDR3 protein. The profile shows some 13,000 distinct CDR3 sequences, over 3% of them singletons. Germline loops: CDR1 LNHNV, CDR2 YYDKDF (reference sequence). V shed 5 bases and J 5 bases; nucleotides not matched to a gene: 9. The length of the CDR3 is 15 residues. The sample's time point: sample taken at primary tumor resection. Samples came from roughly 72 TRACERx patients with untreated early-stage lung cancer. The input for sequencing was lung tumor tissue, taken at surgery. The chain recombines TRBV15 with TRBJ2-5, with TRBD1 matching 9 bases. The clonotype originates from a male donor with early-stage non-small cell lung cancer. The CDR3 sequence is CATSGETGGDETQYF. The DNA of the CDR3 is TGTGCCACCAGCGGGGAAACAGGGGGCGATGAGACCCAGTACTTC.